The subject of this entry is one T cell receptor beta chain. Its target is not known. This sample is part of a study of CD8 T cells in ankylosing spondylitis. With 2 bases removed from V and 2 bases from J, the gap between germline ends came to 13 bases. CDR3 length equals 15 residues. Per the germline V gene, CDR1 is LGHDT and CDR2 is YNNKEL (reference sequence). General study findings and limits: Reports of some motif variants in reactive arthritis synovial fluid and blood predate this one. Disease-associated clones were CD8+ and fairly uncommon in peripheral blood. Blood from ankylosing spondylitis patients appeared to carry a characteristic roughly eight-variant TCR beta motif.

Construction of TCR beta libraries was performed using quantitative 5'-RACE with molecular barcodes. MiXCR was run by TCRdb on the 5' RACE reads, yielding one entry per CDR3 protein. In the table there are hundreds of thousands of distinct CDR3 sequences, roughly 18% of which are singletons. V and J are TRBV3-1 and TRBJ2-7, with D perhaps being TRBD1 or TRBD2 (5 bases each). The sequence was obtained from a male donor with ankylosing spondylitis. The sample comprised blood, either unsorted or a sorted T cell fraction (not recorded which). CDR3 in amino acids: CASSQTSGRTYEQYF. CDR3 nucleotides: TGTGCCAGCAGCCAAACCTCGGGACGTACCTACGAGCAGTACTTC.